This TCR beta chain stems from a study of cytomegalovirus exposure and HLA in healthy donors. As to this clone: The antigen remains undetermined.

Whole-study results and caveats: At a 0.05 false discovery rate, a later analysis found around 15,000 TCR beta sequences to be associated with HLA alleles. Previously analyzed data showed that most TCR beta V segments were productive at a frequency of about 87% or about 30%.

CDR1 and CDR2 from the germline V gene are MNHNY and SVGAGI (reference sequence). This CDR3 contains 15 residues. Primers for the PCR totalled 60 Vbeta and 13 Jbeta. Measured with immunoSEQ multiplex PCR; TCRdb has only the in-frame clones, and not every one. This repertoire includes tens of thousands of clones. Sequenced input: PBMCs. The chain carries TRBV6-6 and TRBJ2-5; 7 nucleotides line up with TRBD1. With the DNA end fitting TRBJ2-7 better, the J assignment may be wrong. The receptor was isolated from a male donor in good health and CMV-seronegative. CDR3 bases: TGTGCCAGCAGTTACTCGACAGGGCAATCCTACGAGCAGTACTTC. Its translation: CASSYSTGQSYEQYF.